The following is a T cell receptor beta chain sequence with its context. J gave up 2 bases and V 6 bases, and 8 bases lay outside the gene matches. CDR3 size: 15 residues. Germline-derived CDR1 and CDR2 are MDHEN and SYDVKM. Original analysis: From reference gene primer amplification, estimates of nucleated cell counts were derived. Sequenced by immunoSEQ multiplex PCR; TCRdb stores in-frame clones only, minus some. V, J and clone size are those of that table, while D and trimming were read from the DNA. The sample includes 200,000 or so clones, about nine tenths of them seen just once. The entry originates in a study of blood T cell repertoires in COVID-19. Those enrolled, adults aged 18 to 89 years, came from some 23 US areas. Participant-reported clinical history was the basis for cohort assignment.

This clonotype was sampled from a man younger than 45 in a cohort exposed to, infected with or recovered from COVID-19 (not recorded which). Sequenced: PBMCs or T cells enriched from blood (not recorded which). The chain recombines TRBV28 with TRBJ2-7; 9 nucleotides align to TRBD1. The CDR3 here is CASSLRRTGAYEQYF. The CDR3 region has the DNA TGTGCCAGCAGCCTTAGGCGGACAGGGGCCTACGAGCAGTACTTC. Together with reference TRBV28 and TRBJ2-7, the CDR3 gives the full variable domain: DVKVTQSSRYLVKRTGEKVFLECVQDMDHENMFWYRQDPGLGLRLIYFSYDVKMKEKGDIPEGYSVSREKKERFSLILESASTNQTSMYLCASSLRRTGAYEQYFGPGTRLTVT.